This paragraph reports one T cell receptor beta chain. This record belongs to a study of regulatory T cells in long-lasting Graves disease. In building TCR beta libraries, iRepertoire HTBI primers were used together with Arm-PCR of CDR3 regions. TCRdb reprocessed the multiplex PCR reads with MiXCR, giving one entry per CDR3 protein. The sample consists of approximately 500,000 distinct CDR3 sequences, about 22% of them appearing once. The time point was: persistent/refractory GD, antithyroid drugs over 5 years with positive TRAb. Extracted PBMC RNA gave rise to the TCR library. V lost 2 bases, J lost 2 bases, and 3 bases stayed unmatched. There are 13 residues in the CDR3. Looked up from germline, CDR1 is DFQATT and CDR2 is SNEGSKA (reference sequence).

The source of this sequence is a female donor with Graves disease. J is TRBJ2-7 and V is TRBV20-1, with TRBD1 matching over 7 bases. Material: peripheral blood mononuclear cells (PBMCs), obtained when the disease was refractory, from a patient treated with antithyroid drugs. CDR3 protein: CSARSGTAYEQYF. The CDR3 bases are TGCAGTGCTAGATCCGGGACAGCCTACGAGCAGTACTTC.